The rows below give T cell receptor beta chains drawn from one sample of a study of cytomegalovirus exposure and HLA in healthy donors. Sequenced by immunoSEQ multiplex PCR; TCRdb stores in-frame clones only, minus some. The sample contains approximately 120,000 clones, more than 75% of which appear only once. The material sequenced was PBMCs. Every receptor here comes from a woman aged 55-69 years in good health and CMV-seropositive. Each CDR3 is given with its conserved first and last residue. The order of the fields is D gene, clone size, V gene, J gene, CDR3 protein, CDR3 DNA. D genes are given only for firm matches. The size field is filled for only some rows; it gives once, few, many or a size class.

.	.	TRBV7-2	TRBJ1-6	CASRGGSGGSPLHF	TGTGCCAGCAGGGGAGGAAGCGGCGGTTCACCCCTCCACTTT
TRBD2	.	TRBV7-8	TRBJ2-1	CASSLTSGSYEQFF	TGTGCCAGCAGCTTAACTAGCGGGAGCTATGAGCAGTTCTTC
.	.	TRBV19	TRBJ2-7	CASSITGSPTYEQYF	TGTGCCAGTAGTATAACAGGGAGTCCTACCTACGAGCAGTACTTC
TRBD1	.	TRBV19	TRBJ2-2	CASSRGQTNTGELFF	TGTGCCAGTAGTAGGGGACAGACGAACACCGGGGAGCTGTTTTTT
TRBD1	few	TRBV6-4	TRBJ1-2	CASSENRGLGGYTF	TGTGCCAGCAGCGAAAACAGGGGGCTCGGTGGCTACACCTTC
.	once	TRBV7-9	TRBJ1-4	CASSSSEKLFF	TGTGCCAGCAGTTCGTCTGAAAAACTGTTTTTT
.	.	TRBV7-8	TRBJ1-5	CASSLVMSSNQPQHF	TGTGCCAGCAGCTTAGTTATGAGTAGCAATCAGCCCCAGCATTTT
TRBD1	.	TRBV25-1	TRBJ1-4	CASSAGTGFEKLFF	TGTGCCAGCAGTGCCGGGACAGGGTTTGAAAAACTGTTTTTT
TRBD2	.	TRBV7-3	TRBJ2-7	CASSLGTSGRSEQYF	TGTGCCAGCAGCTTAGGAACTAGCGGGAGGAGCGAGCAGTACTTC
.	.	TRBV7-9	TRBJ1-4	CASRPKVAGDEKLFF	TGTGCCAGCAGACCCAAGGTGGCAGGGGATGAAAAACTGTTTTTT
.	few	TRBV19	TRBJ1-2	CASSFRTVYTF	TGTGCCAGTAGTTTCCGGACAGTATACACCTTC
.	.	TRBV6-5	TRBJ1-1	CASLTLGGMNTEAFF	TGTGCCAGCCTAACTTTAGGGGGAATGAACACTGAAGCTTTCTTT
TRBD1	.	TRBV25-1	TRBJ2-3	CASTGTGDATDTQYF	TGTGCCAGTACCGGGACAGGGGACGCGACAGATACGCAGTATTTT
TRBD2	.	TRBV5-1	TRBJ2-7	CASSSRSGRAYEQYF	TGCGCCAGCAGCTCCCGGAGCGGGAGGGCCTACGAGCAGTACTTC
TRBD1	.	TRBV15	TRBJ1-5	CATSSNPWTGGGQPQHF	TGTGCCACCAGCAGTAACCCCTGGACAGGGGGCGGTCAGCCCCAGCATTTT
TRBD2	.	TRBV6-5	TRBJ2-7	CASSYSREEYEQYF	TGTGCCAGCAGTTACTCGCGGGAGGAGTACGAGCAGTACTTC
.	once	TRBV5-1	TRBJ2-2	CASSLRTSRTGELFF	TGCGCCAGCAGCTTGAGGACTTCAAGAACCGGGGAGCTGTTTTTT
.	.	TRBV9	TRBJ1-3	CASTFGQTPGNTIYF	TGTGCCAGCACCTTTGGACAGACCCCTGGAAACACCATATATTTT
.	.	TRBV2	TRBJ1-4	CASTRQSSTNEKLFF	TGTGCCAGCACTAGACAGTCGTCAACTAATGAAAAACTGTTTTTT
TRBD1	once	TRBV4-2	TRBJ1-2	CASSQGDRASYGYTF	TGTGCCAGCAGCCAAGGGGACAGGGCGTCCTATGGCTACACCTTC
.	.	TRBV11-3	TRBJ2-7	CASSLSPRNSYEQYF	TGTGCCAGCAGCTTATCACCGAGGAACTCCTACGAGCAGTACTTC
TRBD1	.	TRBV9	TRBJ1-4	CASSVGVAGTGDEKLFF	TGTGCCAGCAGCGTAGGCGTTGCGGGGACAGGGGATGAAAAACTGTTTTTT
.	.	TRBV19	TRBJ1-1	CASSIMYGMGAEAFF	TGTGCCAGTAGTATAATGTACGGGATGGGCGCTGAAGCTTTCTTT
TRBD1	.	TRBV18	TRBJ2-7	CASSPRTGLSWEQYF	TGTGCCAGCTCACCTAGGACAGGGCTCTCATGGGAGCAGTACTTC
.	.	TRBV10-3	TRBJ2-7	CAISGSDSASSYEQYF	TGTGCCATCAGTGGATCAGACAGTGCGAGCTCCTACGAGCAGTACTTC